This T cell receptor (beta chain) was profiled in a study of CD8 T cells in Susac syndrome. The multiple sclerosis controls were treatment-naive patients with relapsing-remitting disease that was stable or active. When the RNA was reverse transcribed, random hexamers were used with an input of roughly 0.45 to 1 ug. TCR beta CDR3 was amplified by immunoSEQ multiplex PCR. This amplification extended across 54 Vbeta and 13 Jbeta segments. TCRdb re-analysed the immunoSEQ multiplex PCR reads in MiXCR, keeping a single row per CDR3 protein. Here the sample spans some 300,000 distinct CDR3 sequences, approximately 85% being singletons. V dropped 3 bases and J dropped 8 bases, with 11 bases sitting between them. The CDR3 runs 13 residues. CDR1 and CDR2 from the germline V gene are SGHDN and FVKESK.

Source material: CD8+ T cells from PBMCs. The sequence was obtained from a human donor with multiple sclerosis. The chain combines TRBV14 with TRBJ2-1; no firm D call. CDR3: CASSQGQSYEQFF. In nucleotides, the CDR3 is TGTGCCAGCAGCCAGGGCCAGTCCTATGAGCAGTTCTTC.